This T cell receptor (beta chain) was sequenced during a study of T cell repertoires in cytomegalovirus infection. The study's findings and limits: Cumulative public TCR beta family frequency identified carriers of CMV plus the relevant HLA.

This clonotype was seen at least ten times. Its antigen is not identified. TCRdb called the reads again in MiXCR, with one record for every CDR3 protein. The sample comprises about 900,000 distinct CDR3 sequences, roughly 30% of which are singletons, and 13% rests with the top ten. This CDR3 region has 15 residues. The J segment lost 4 bases and the V segment lost 1 base, leaving 4 bases of the junction unmatched. Germline CDR1 reads SGHVS; CDR2 reads FNYEAQ. The receptor comes from a human donor in good health (CMV status not recorded). Some clones in this sample may be carry-over from other donors' samples. The material was cultured CD8+ T cells from PBMCs, obtained from culture after CMV antigen stimulation. The rearrangement joins TRBV7-6 to TRBJ1-5; 7 bases map to TRBD1. The CDR3 region has the DNA TGTGCCAGCAGCTTAGACAGGGGCCCTAATCAGCCCCAGCATTTT. The encoded protein is CASSLDRGPNQPQHF.